Listed below are T cell receptor beta chains from one sample, sequenced in a study of shared clonotypes between healthy human individuals. Measured with immunoSEQ multiplex PCR; TCRdb has only the in-frame clones, and not every one. The repertoire includes about 2.4 million clones, 90% to 95% of them detected once, and around 0.37% sits in the top ten. Sequences were obtained from naive CD4+ T cells from PBMCs. The receptor set was obtained from a man between 18 and 29 years old in good health. Some clones in this sample may be carry-over from other donors' samples. CDR3s include the opening cysteine and the closing phenylalanine or tryptophan. A D gene is named only where the DNA matches it firmly. The size entry is marked missing in some rows and otherwise reads once, few, many or a size class.

cdr3_nt cdr3_aa v_call d_call j_call clone_size
TGTGCCAGCCGTAGCGGGAGCTCCTACAATGAGCAGTTCTTC CASRSGSSYNEQFF TRBV6-5 TRBD2 TRBJ2-1 -
TGCGCCAGCAGCCCGCTATCCAGGGGAGGCGAGCAGTACTTC CASSPLSRGGEQYF TRBV4-1 - TRBJ2-7 -
TGTGCCAGCAGCAGAGCCTCACAAGCTAACTATGGCTACACCTTC CASSRASQANYGYTF TRBV7-9 - TRBJ1-2 -
TGTGCCAGCAGAGCCGGGGCTAAAAACATTCAGTACTTC CASRAGAKNIQYF TRBV6-5 - TRBJ2-4 once
TGTGCCAGCCAGGACAGAAGAAACATTCAGTACTTC CASQDRRNIQYF TRBV7-9 - TRBJ2-4 few
TGCGCCAGCAGCTTGGAGGCTAGCTCCTACGAGCAGTACTTC CASSLEASSYEQYF TRBV5-1 - TRBJ2-7 -
TGTGCCAGCAGCACCATTAAACAGGGGGCTGAAGCTTTCTTT CASSTIKQGAEAFF TRBV2 TRBD1 TRBJ1-1 few
TGTGCCAGCAGGCAGATTATTGGGAGTCAGCCCCAGCATTTT CASRQIIGSQPQHF TRBV7-2 - TRBJ1-5 -
TGTGCCAGCAGCTCCCGGGCGGGTCTTCAGAACGAGCAGTACTTC CASSSRAGLQNEQYF TRBV11-2 - TRBJ2-7 -
TGTGCCAGCAGCCGGGATATACAAGAGACCCAGTACTTC CASSRDIQETQYF TRBV7-7 - TRBJ2-5 -
TGTGCCAGCAGCACACAGGTGATAAGTCAGCCCCAGCATTTT CASSTQVISQPQHF TRBV2 - TRBJ1-5 few
TGCGCCAGCAGCTTGGGTGCCGTCTCCTACGAGCAGTACTTC CASSLGAVSYEQYF TRBV5-1 - TRBJ2-7 -
TGTGCCAGCAGCTTAGAGGCCCAGGGGGCTTACGAGCAGTACTTC CASSLEAQGAYEQYF TRBV7-2 TRBD1 TRBJ2-7 -
TGTGCCAGCAGCTTTTCACAGGGATCCTACAATGAGCAGTTCTTC CASSFSQGSYNEQFF TRBV5-4 - TRBJ2-1 -
TGTGCCAGCAGCACACTCGTAGCGGGAGCCCCATGGGAGCAGTACTTC CASSTLVAGAPWEQYF TRBV11-2 TRBD2 TRBJ2-7 -
TGTGCCAGCAGCCTGGCGGGGGGCGGGACCCAGTACTTC CASSLAGGGTQYF TRBV5-4 TRBD2 TRBJ2-5 -
TGTGCCAGCAGTGAAACCGCCCGCTATGGCTACACCTTC CASSETARYGYTF TRBV25-1 - TRBJ1-2 -
TGTGCCAGCAGCTCAAACAGGGTAATGAACACTGAAGCTTTCTTT CASSSNRVMNTEAFF TRBV11-2 - TRBJ1-1 few
TGTGCCAGCTCACCGGGAGTGTCTGGGGCCAACGTCCTGACTTTC CASSPGVSGANVLTF TRBV18 - TRBJ2-6 -
TGTGCCAGCTCCCCCTCGACGGGGGATGGCTACACCTTC CASSPSTGDGYTF TRBV18 - TRBJ1-2 -
TGTGCCAGCAGCCCCAGTCCTAGCGCTTCCACGCATACGCAGTATTTT CASSPSPSASTHTQYF TRBV9 - TRBJ2-3 -
TGTGCCAGCACCCCTTCCCGGCGAGACAACTACGAGCAGTACTTC CASTPSRRDNYEQYF TRBV28 - TRBJ2-7 once
TGCGCCAGCAGCATTGGTGCGGCCTCTCCTAGCGCCGAGCAGTACTTC CASSIGAASPSAEQYF TRBV5-1 - TRBJ2-7 -
TGTGCCAGCAGTGAGGGGGGGTCTGAAAACGAGCAGTACTTC CASSEGGSENEQYF TRBV2 TRBD2 TRBJ2-7 once
TGTGCCAGCAGCCCCCTCGGGGCGGGCCGGGGTGAGACCCAGTACTTC CASSPLGAGRGETQYF TRBV5-4 - TRBJ2-5 -
TGCAGCGTTGAAAGAGGGGTCGGCACAGATACGCAGTATTTT CSVERGVGTDTQYF TRBV29-1 - TRBJ2-3 -
TGCGCCAGCAGCCTATCACCGCTAGCGGGAGCCTTTAATGAGCAGTTCTTC CASSLSPLAGAFNEQFF TRBV4-3 TRBD2 TRBJ2-1 -
TGTGCCAGCAGTTCCAGGGCATTTAGTAATTCACCCCTCCACTTT CASSSRAFSNSPLHF TRBV6-5 - TRBJ1-6 -
TGTGCCAGCTCGATGGACAGAAGCTCCTACGAGCAGTACTTC CASSMDRSSYEQYF TRBV18 - TRBJ2-7 -
TGTGCCAGCAGCATGGGACAGGCTTTGAACACTGAAGCTTTCTTT CASSMGQALNTEAFF TRBV11-2 TRBD1 TRBJ1-1 -
TGTGCCGTTCGGGACAAGATGACCGGGGAGCTGTTTTTT CAVRDKMTGELFF TRBV30 - TRBJ2-2 -
TGTGCCAGCAGTTACTCGGGGGTAGCGGGAGAGGCGCAGTGTTTT CASSYSGVAGEAQCF TRBV6-5 TRBD2 TRBJ2-3 -
TGTGCCACCAGGGACAGGGTCCGTAATTCACCCCTCCACTTT CATRDRVRNSPLHF TRBV15 TRBD1 TRBJ1-6 -
TGTGCCAGTAGTATCAGGGTAATCGGCGCTGAAGCTTTCTTT CASSIRVIGAEAFF TRBV19 - TRBJ1-1 -
TGCGCCAGCAGCTTGGGGCTAGCGGGAGGGGAGACCCAGTACTTC CASSLGLAGGETQYF TRBV5-1 TRBD2 TRBJ2-5 -
TGCGCCAGCAGCGTCCCGGTCAATGAGCAGTTCTTC CASSVPVNEQFF TRBV4-1 - TRBJ2-1 -
TGTGCCAGCAGCCGGACAGGGGAGATCTACGAGCAGTACTTC CASSRTGEIYEQYF TRBV9 TRBD1 TRBJ2-7 -
TGTGCCAGCAAAGCGGGACAGGGAATCCGGGAGACCCAGTACTTC CASKAGQGIRETQYF TRBV6-5 TRBD1 TRBJ2-5 -
TGTGCCATCAGTGAGTCCCCAGCGCGAACCTCCTACAATGAGCAGTTCTTC CAISESPARTSYNEQFF TRBV10-3 - TRBJ2-1 -
TGTGCCAGCAGCCTTTCCCTCTCCGCGCGGCAGCCCCAGCATTTT CASSLSLSARQPQHF TRBV28 - TRBJ1-5 -
TGCGCCAGCAGCTCCACAGGGGGGGGAGAGACCCAGTACTTC CASSSTGGGETQYF TRBV5-1 - TRBJ2-5 -
TGCGCCAGCAGCTTCCGACGGGACATCTACAATGAGCAGTTCTTC CASSFRRDIYNEQFF TRBV5-1 - TRBJ2-1 -
TGTGCCAGCAGCGTCGGGGCGGGAGAGCAGTTCTTC CASSVGAGEQFF TRBV11-3 - TRBJ2-1 once
TGTGCCAGCAGCAAGACGACAGGGCCGACCTACGAGCAGTACTTC CASSKTTGPTYEQYF TRBV27 TRBD1 TRBJ2-7 -
TGCGCCAGCAGCTTGGAACAGGGGAATGGCTACACCTTC CASSLEQGNGYTF TRBV5-1 TRBD1 TRBJ1-2 -
TGTGCCAGCAACAGAGGAGAGAACACTGAAGCTTTCTTT CASNRGENTEAFF TRBV6-1 - TRBJ1-1 few
TGTGCCAGCAGCCCCGCCAATGAGCAGTTCTTC CASSPANEQFF TRBV7-2 - TRBJ2-1 once
TGTGCCAGCAGCTTAGATGGGACAGGGTACCAGCCCCAGCATTTT CASSLDGTGYQPQHF TRBV7-2 TRBD1 TRBJ1-5 -
TGTGCCAGCAGCTTGGGGGCGTACAATGAGCAGTTCTTC CASSLGAYNEQFF TRBV7-9 - TRBJ2-1 -
TGTGCCAGCAGCACCCGGACTTCCACTTACGAGCAGTACTTC CASSTRTSTYEQYF TRBV7-8 - TRBJ2-7 -
TGTGCCAGCAGCTTTAGCGGGACGTACAATGAGCAGTTCTTC CASSFSGTYNEQFF TRBV7-9 TRBD2 TRBJ2-1 -
TGTGCCAGCATCCAGAGTGGGGCAGGGATAACAGATACGCAGTATTTT CASIQSGAGITDTQYF TRBV28 - TRBJ2-3 -
TGTGCCAGCAGTCTGGGGGGGGTGCCGGCCGGGGAGCTGTTTTTT CASSLGGVPAGELFF TRBV6-1 TRBD2 TRBJ2-2 -
TGTGCCAGCAGTCCGATCCCCTCGAGGGTATCGGGAACCTTC CASSPIPSRVSGTF TRBV27 - TRBJ1-2 -
TGTGCCAGCAGCTTATCCTGGGGGACAGATACGCAGTATTTT CASSLSWGTDTQYF TRBV11-1 - TRBJ2-3 -
TGTGCCAGCAGTGAAGATTTTCGGCGGCGGACCAGCACAGATACGCAGTATTTT CASSEDFRRRTSTDTQYF TRBV6-1 - TRBJ2-3 -
TGCGCCAGCAGCCAGGGACAGGGCTTCACCGGGGAGCTGTTTTTT CASSQGQGFTGELFF TRBV5-1 TRBD1 TRBJ2-2 -
TGTGCCAGCTCACCACCGGCGGGGCCCCTCTACGAGCAGTACTTC CASSPPAGPLYEQYF TRBV18 - TRBJ2-7 -
TGCGCCAGCAGTTGGGGACTAGCGGGAGGGGACTACAATGAGCAGTTCTTC CASSWGLAGGDYNEQFF TRBV5-1 TRBD2 TRBJ2-1 -
TGTGCCAGCAGTTTATTGAACACCGGGGAGCTGTTTTTT CASSLLNTGELFF TRBV6-6 - TRBJ2-2 -